Listed below are T cell receptor beta chains from one sample, sequenced in a study of memory CD4+ T cells and cytomegalovirus serostatus. Using immunoSEQ multiplex PCR, the repertoire was profiled, and TCRdb retains in-frame clones only, with some absent. The table has 52,000 or so clones, roughly 79% seen once; the top ten hold 1.5% to 2%. Input material: memory CD4+ T cells from blood. The source of these receptors is an adult in good health and CMV-seronegative. The CDR3 runs from the conserved cysteine through the conserved F or W. A D gene is named only where the DNA matches it firmly. A clone size is listed for some rows: how often the clone was seen (once, few, many), or a class if it is expanded.

j_gene	d_gene	v_gene	abundance	CDR3aa	CDR3nt
TRBJ1-1	-	TRBV5-4	once	CASRVGGRVNTEAFF	TGTGCCAGCAGAGTAGGGGGGAGGGTGAACACTGAAGCTTTCTTT
TRBJ2-7	-	TRBV7-9	once	CASSSNAYSSYEQYF	TGTGCCAGCAGCTCTAACGCCTACAGTTCCTACGAGCAGTACTTC
TRBJ1-1	-	TRBV7-2	-	CASSFPNTEAFF	TGTGCCAGCAGCTTCCCGAACACTGAAGCTTTCTTT
TRBJ2-3	-	TRBV7-3	-	CASSLVERTDTQYF	TGTGCCAGCAGCTTAGTGGAGCGCACAGATACGCAGTATTTT
TRBJ1-6	-	TRBV4-3	-	CASSQVGQNYSPLHF	TGCGCCAGCAGCCAAGTAGGGCAAAATTACTCACCCCTCCACTTT
TRBJ1-2	-	TRBV18	-	CASSRDGGSYGYTF	TGTGCCAGCTCACGGGACGGCGGATCCTATGGCTACACCTTC
TRBJ2-7	TRBD2	TRBV5-1	-	CASSFAGGLGEQYF	TGCGCCAGCAGCTTCGCGGGGGGCCTGGGGGAGCAGTACTTC
TRBJ2-4	-	TRBV4-1	-	CASSQDGWGLTVAKNIQYF	TGCGCCAGCAGCCAAGATGGGTGGGGTCTTACTGTAGCCAAAAACATTCAGTACTTC
TRBJ1-3	-	TRBV13	-	CASRPRGKGSGFTGNTIYF	TGTGCCAGCAGACCTAGGGGTAAAGGGTCCGGGTTCACTGGAAACACCATATATTTT
TRBJ1-2	-	TRBV9	-	CASSVSRDYGYTF	TGTGCCAGCAGCGTCTCGAGGGACTATGGCTACACCTTC
TRBJ1-4	-	TRBV7-9	-	CASSLIEAENEKLFF	TGTGCCAGCAGCTTAATAGAGGCAGAGAATGAAAAACTGTTTTTT
TRBJ1-1	-	TRBV28	few	CASSLIGANTEAFF	TGTGCCAGCAGTTTAATCGGGGCCAACACTGAAGCTTTCTTT
TRBJ1-2	TRBD1	TRBV7-2	once	CASSETGTNYDGYTF	TGTGCCAGCAGCGAGACAGGGACTAACTATGACGGCTACACCTTC
TRBJ2-7	-	TRBV7-2	-	CASSLRGGLWGEQYF	TGTGCCAGCAGCCTAAGGGGGGGACTTTGGGGCGAGCAGTACTTC
TRBJ1-2	-	TRBV9	-	CASSVSGENGYTF	TGTGCCAGCAGCGTATCAGGCGAAAATGGCTACACCTTC
TRBJ2-4	TRBD2	TRBV25-1	-	CASSGGLAKRNIQYF	TGTGCCAGCAGTGGGGGACTAGCGAAGAGAAACATTCAGTACTTC
TRBJ1-1	TRBD1	TRBV28	-	CASSSPGQGSTEAFF	TGTGCCAGCAGTTCACCCGGACAGGGTAGCACTGAAGCTTTCTTT
TRBJ2-2	-	TRBV6-5	-	CASSFGTLPTGELFF	TGTGCCAGCAGCTTTGGGACCCTCCCCACCGGGGAGCTGTTTTTT
TRBJ1-2	-	TRBV7-2	few	CASSPGGGLRGYTF	TGTGCCAGCAGCCCGGGCGGGGGGCTCCGTGGCTACACCTTC
TRBJ2-7	-	TRBV7-2	-	CASSLNGVGPAEQYF	TGTGCCAGCAGCTTAAATGGGGTGGGGCCTGCCGAGCAGTACTTC
TRBJ2-7	-	TRBV7-2	-	CASSSDGRGEQYF	TGTGCCAGCAGCTCGGACGGCAGGGGCGAGCAGTACTTC
TRBJ2-3	-	TRBV19	-	CASSLRTSTDTQYF	TGTGCCAGTAGTCTCCGGACTAGCACAGATACGCAGTATTTT
TRBJ2-7	-	TRBV7-2	few	CASSLGGREQYF	TGTGCCAGCAGCTTAGGGGGCCGCGAGCAGTACTTC
TRBJ1-5	-	TRBV7-2	-	CASSLGVLGNQPQHF	TGTGCCAGCAGCTTAGGGGTTCTGGGCAATCAGCCCCAGCATTTT
TRBJ1-6	-	TRBV7-8	-	CASSLLTGNSPLHF	TGTGCCAGCAGCTTGCTAACAGGGAATTCACCCCTCCACTTT
TRBJ1-5	-	TRBV7-8	-	CASSSRSTQGRGGNQPQHF	TGTGCCAGCAGCTCGAGATCGACCCAGGGTCGGGGAGGCAATCAGCCCCAGCATTTT
TRBJ1-1	-	TRBV30	-	CAWTWGGSNTEAFF	TGTGCCTGGACATGGGGCGGTTCGAACACTGAAGCTTTCTTT
TRBJ2-1	TRBD2	TRBV19	-	CASSKREGLSYNEQFF	TGTGCCAGTAGTAAGCGGGAGGGCCTCTCCTACAATGAGCAGTTCTTC
TRBJ1-3	-	TRBV5-4	-	CASSLVQGGSGNTIYF	TGTGCCAGCAGCTTGGTGCAGGGAGGTTCGGGAAACACCATATATTTT
TRBJ2-2	-	TRBV6-1	-	CASSERAQNTGELFF	TGTGCCAGCAGTGAACGGGCCCAAAACACCGGGGAGCTGTTTTTT
TRBJ1-2	-	TRBV28	many	CASSPQSVKRYTF	TGTGCCAGCAGTCCACAGTCGGTGAAGCGTTACACCTTC
TRBJ1-2	-	TRBV28	once	CASITSGPNYGYTF	TGTGCCAGCATTACCTCGGGACCTAACTATGGCTACACCTTC
TRBJ1-1	-	TRBV6-5	-	CASSSPSTNTEAFF	TGTGCCAGCAGCTCCCCTTCTACGAACACTGAAGCTTTCTTT
TRBJ2-5	-	TRBV15	-	CATGQIPKAQYF	TGTGCCACGGGACAAATACCGAAGGCCCAGTACTTC
TRBJ1-2	TRBD1	TRBV7-2	-	CASSQDRGRGYTF	TGTGCCAGCAGCCAGGACAGGGGCAGGGGCTACACCTTC
TRBJ2-1	-	TRBV5-6	-	CASSFRGRASGNEQFF	TGTGCCAGCAGCTTTAGGGGGAGAGCATCTGGGAATGAGCAGTTCTTC
TRBJ2-3	-	TRBV28	-	CASSFSSVRGDTQYF	TGTGCCAGCAGTTTTTCGAGCGTCCGAGGAGATACGCAGTATTTT
TRBJ2-3	-	TRBV23-1	-	CASTRGTDVGDTQYF	TGCGCCAGCACTCGAGGGACCGATGTAGGGGATACGCAGTATTTT
TRBJ2-1	TRBD1	TRBV7-8	-	CASSPGGQGGEQFF	TGTGCCAGCAGCCCCGGGGGACAGGGGGGTGAGCAGTTCTTC
TRBJ2-2	-	TRBV27	-	CASRLVGSGTGELFF	TGTGCCAGTCGATTGGTAGGGAGTGGTACCGGGGAGCTGTTTTTT
TRBJ1-4	-	TRBV7-9	-	CASSLSQNNEKLFF	TGTGCCAGCAGCTTAAGTCAGAATAATGAAAAACTGTTTTTT
TRBJ2-1	-	TRBV30	-	CAWSPDSLHYNEQFF	TGTGCCTGGAGTCCTGACAGCCTACACTACAATGAGCAGTTCTTC
TRBJ2-1	-	TRBV10-2	-	CASRSVGGEQFF	TGCGCCAGCAGATCGGTTGGGGGTGAGCAGTTCTTC
TRBJ2-1	TRBD1	TRBV5-6	few	CASSLPLQTGGVYNEQFF	TGTGCCAGCAGCTTGCCCCTCCAGACAGGGGGCGTCTACAATGAGCAGTTCTTC
TRBJ1-1	-	TRBV9	-	CASSVSILTEAFF	TGTGCCAGCAGCGTCAGCATCCTGACTGAAGCTTTCTTT
TRBJ1-2	TRBD1	TRBV5-4	-	CASSLVSFGTGDGGYTF	TGTGCCAGCAGCTTGGTATCTTTCGGGACAGGGGATGGCGGCTACACCTTC
TRBJ1-2	-	TRBV6-5	-	CASSYSRGPYGYTF	TGTGCCAGCAGTTACTCGCGGGGGCCCTATGGCTACACCTTC
TRBJ2-1	TRBD2	TRBV2	-	CASSPQTSGNNNEQFF	TGTGCCAGCAGTCCGCAGACTAGCGGGAATAACAATGAGCAGTTCTTC
TRBJ2-7	-	TRBV14	-	CASSQEWVTSYEQYF	TGTGCCAGCAGCCAAGAGTGGGTCACCTCCTACGAGCAGTACTTC